This T cell receptor (beta chain) was sequenced during a study of cytomegalovirus exposure and HLA in healthy donors. The sample holds a few counts of this clone. Its antigen is as yet unknown. Study-level results: The Asian-associated ancestry cluster reportedly had fewer N-insertions than the roughly 670-donor mean in a later analysis.

CDR3 length equals 13 residues. Germline V gene lookup returns CDR1 KGHSH and CDR2 LQKENI. V lost 11 bases and J lost 0, with 11 bases in between. Vbeta (60) and Jbeta (13) primers were used in the PCR. Produced via immunoSEQ multiplex PCR; TCRdb's table is partial and in-frame only. The table records around 130,000 clones, around 85% of them present only once. The receptor comes from a woman younger than 45 in good health and CMV-seropositive. Sample: PBMCs. The chain uses TRBV18 and TRBJ1-3; TRBD1 might be the D (6 bases). The CDR3 nucleotides are TGTGCCTCTAGGGGGTCCTCTGGAAACACCATATATTTT. Translating it yields CASRGSSGNTIYF.